The rows below give T cell receptor beta chains drawn from one sample of a study of cytomegalovirus exposure and HLA in healthy donors. Data came from immunoSEQ multiplex PCR; TCRdb stores just in-frame clones and leaves some out. The table has more than 95,000 clones, around 72% seen once. The sample consisted of PBMCs. The receptors originated from a man between 25 and 39 years old in good health and CMV-seronegative. The CDR3 runs from the conserved cysteine through the conserved F or W. A D gene is named only where the DNA matches it firmly. The size field is filled for only some rows; it gives once, few, many or a size class.

len: 13
abundance: -
d_gene: TRBD1
j_gene: TRBJ2-7
v_gene: TRBV14
CDR3nt: TGTGCCAGCAGTCCCGGGACAGGGGGCGAGCAGTACTTC
CDR3aa: CASSPGTGGEQYF

len: 15
abundance: -
d_gene: TRBD1
j_gene: TRBJ1-5
v_gene: TRBV7-2
CDR3nt: TGTGCCAGCAGCAAGACAGGGAATGGCAATCAGCCCCAGCATTTT
CDR3aa: CASSKTGNGNQPQHF

len: 14
abundance: -
d_gene: TRBD1
j_gene: TRBJ2-7
v_gene: TRBV2
CDR3nt: TGTGCCAGCATCCGGGACAGGGCCTCGTACGAGCAGTACTTC
CDR3aa: CASIRDRASYEQYF

len: 14
abundance: -
d_gene: TRBD1
j_gene: TRBJ1-2
v_gene: TRBV19
CDR3nt: TGTGCCAGTAATATGGACAGGGTAAACTATGGCTACACCTTC
CDR3aa: CASNMDRVNYGYTF

len: 18
abundance: -
d_gene: TRBD2
j_gene: TRBJ2-3
v_gene: TRBV5-1
CDR3nt: TGCGCCAGCAGCGCGGAAGGGACTAGCACCCACGTCACAGATACGCAGTATTTT
CDR3aa: CASSAEGTSTHVTDTQYF

len: 18
abundance: -
d_gene: TRBD1
j_gene: TRBJ2-2
v_gene: TRBV19
CDR3nt: TGTGCCAGTTTCACAACTCCGGGACAGGGCTGGAACACCGGGGAGCTGTTTTTT
CDR3aa: CASFTTPGQGWNTGELFF

len: 15
abundance: -
d_gene: TRBD2
j_gene: TRBJ2-7
v_gene: TRBV7-2
CDR3nt: TGTGCCAGCGGCCATACTAGCGGGGGGAACTACGAGCAGTACTTC
CDR3aa: CASGHTSGGNYEQYF

len: 15
abundance: -
d_gene: TRBD1
j_gene: TRBJ1-1
v_gene: TRBV11-2
CDR3nt: TGTGCCAGCACCGGTACCGGGACAGGGAGGACTGAAGCTTTCTTT
CDR3aa: CASTGTGTGRTEAFF

len: 15
abundance: -
d_gene: TRBD1
j_gene: TRBJ1-5
v_gene: TRBV2
CDR3nt: TGTGCCAGCAGACAGCCGGGACAGGGTTTGAAGCCCCAGCATTTT
CDR3aa: CASRQPGQGLKPQHF

len: 22
abundance: once
d_gene: TRBD2
j_gene: TRBJ2-5
v_gene: TRBV23-1
CDR3nt: TGCGCCAGCAGTCAATGTTTCGCCGATCCACAAGCGGGGACCCCATACCAAGAGACCCAGTACTTC
CDR3aa: CASSQCFADPQAGTPYQETQYF

len: 16
abundance: -
d_gene: TRBD1
j_gene: TRBJ2-7
v_gene: TRBV7-9
CDR3nt: TGTGCCAGCAGCAACCGTTATCCGGGACAGGGTTACGAGCAGTACTTC
CDR3aa: CASSNRYPGQGYEQYF

len: 13
abundance: -
d_gene: TRBD1
j_gene: TRBJ1-5
v_gene: TRBV30
CDR3nt: TGTGCCTGGACAGGACAGGCGGGTCAGCCCCAGCATTTT
CDR3aa: CAWTGQAGQPQHF

len: 15
abundance: -
d_gene: -
j_gene: TRBJ1-1
v_gene: TRBV6-5
CDR3nt: TGTGCCAGCAGTCGTCCGTATCGGGGGGACACTGAAGCTTTCTTT
CDR3aa: CASSRPYRGDTEAFF

len: 15
abundance: few
d_gene: TRBD2
j_gene: TRBJ2-5
v_gene: TRBV11-3
CDR3nt: TGTGCCAGCAGCTACCGGGGCGGGGGGCAAGAGACCCAGTACTTC
CDR3aa: CASSYRGGGQETQYF

len: 17
abundance: -
d_gene: -
j_gene: TRBJ2-7
v_gene: TRBV4-1
CDR3nt: TGCGCCAGCAGCCATATCCTACGGGGTTCGCGCTCGGGGGAGCAGTACTTC
CDR3aa: CASSHILRGSRSGEQYF

len: 11
abundance: -
d_gene: -
j_gene: TRBJ1-2
v_gene: TRBV30
CDR3nt: TGTGCCTACAGGGAGGGCTATGGCTACACCTTC
CDR3aa: CAYREGYGYTF

len: 16
abundance: -
d_gene: TRBD1
j_gene: TRBJ2-7
v_gene: TRBV4-3
CDR3nt: TGCGCCAGCAGCCAAGGAGGGACAGCGAGCTCCTACGAGCAGTACTTC
CDR3aa: CASSQGGTASSYEQYF

len: 17
abundance: -
d_gene: -
j_gene: TRBJ1-6
v_gene: TRBV9
CDR3nt: TGTGCCAGCAGCGTACAGGGGATAGGCTCCTATAATTCACCCCTCCACTTT
CDR3aa: CASSVQGIGSYNSPLHF

len: 13
abundance: -
d_gene: -
j_gene: TRBJ1-1
v_gene: TRBV6-5
CDR3nt: TGTGCCAGCAGTTTTCGGTTAGAGACTGAAGCTTTCTTT
CDR3aa: CASSFRLETEAFF

len: 15
abundance: -
d_gene: -
j_gene: TRBJ2-7
v_gene: TRBV28
CDR3nt: TGTGCCAGCAGTTTGACACAGTTGGGCTCCTACGAGCAGTACTTC
CDR3aa: CASSLTQLGSYEQYF

len: 16
abundance: -
d_gene: -
j_gene: TRBJ2-7
v_gene: TRBV4-1
CDR3nt: TGCGCCAGCAGCCTTGCCCTCGGACACCTCTCCTACGAGCAGTACTTC
CDR3aa: CASSLALGHLSYEQYF

len: 14
abundance: -
d_gene: -
j_gene: TRBJ2-5
v_gene: TRBV10-3
CDR3nt: TGTGCCATCAGTGAGAACACCAAACAAGAGACCCAGTACTTC
CDR3aa: CAISENTKQETQYF

len: 16
abundance: -
d_gene: -
j_gene: TRBJ1-1
v_gene: TRBV7-8
CDR3nt: TGTGCCAGCAGCTTACAGCGAGGGAGTGCGAACACTGAAGCTTTCTTT
CDR3aa: CASSLQRGSANTEAFF

len: 17
abundance: few
d_gene: TRBD1
j_gene: TRBJ2-1
v_gene: TRBV4-1
CDR3nt: TGCGCCAGCAGCCTGAAAGAGTCGGGACAGGGGGTCTATGAGCAGTTCTTC
CDR3aa: CASSLKESGQGVYEQFF

len: 15
abundance: -
d_gene: TRBD1
j_gene: TRBJ1-6
v_gene: TRBV6-1
CDR3nt: TGTGCCAGCAGCCGTGGGACAGGGGGCAGTTCACCCCTCCACTTT
CDR3aa: CASSRGTGGSSPLHF

len: 16
abundance: -
d_gene: -
j_gene: TRBJ1-1
v_gene: TRBV19
CDR3nt: TGTGCCAGTAGTATAGTCGGAGTAGCAATGAACACTGAAGCTTTCTTT
CDR3aa: CASSIVGVAMNTEAFF

len: 17
abundance: -
d_gene: TRBD2
j_gene: TRBJ2-5
v_gene: TRBV6-1
CDR3nt: TGTGCCAGCAGTGTCCATTTGGGTAGCGGGATATCAGAGACCCAGTACTTC
CDR3aa: CASSVHLGSGISETQYF

len: 14
abundance: -
d_gene: -
j_gene: TRBJ2-5
v_gene: TRBV7-9
CDR3nt: TGTGCCAGCAGCGCGACACCGAACCAAGAGACCCAGTACTTC
CDR3aa: CASSATPNQETQYF

len: 15
abundance: -
d_gene: -
j_gene: TRBJ2-5
v_gene: TRBV5-6
CDR3nt: TGTGCCAGCCGAGCCGGGCGGACTCACCAAGAGACCCAGTACTTC
CDR3aa: CASRAGRTHQETQYF

len: 14
abundance: -
d_gene: TRBD1
j_gene: TRBJ2-1
v_gene: TRBV27
CDR3nt: TGTGCCAGCAGATACGGGACAGGGGGCAATGAGCAGTTCTTC
CDR3aa: CASRYGTGGNEQFF

len: 16
abundance: -
d_gene: -
j_gene: TRBJ2-3
v_gene: TRBV25-1
CDR3nt: TGTGCCAGCAGTCCTACTCGCGGGACAGGCACAGATACGCAGTATTTT
CDR3aa: CASSPTRGTGTDTQYF

len: 15
abundance: -
d_gene: TRBD1
j_gene: TRBJ2-5
v_gene: TRBV7-9
CDR3nt: TGTGCCAGCAGCTTATTAAACAGGGGGTTGGAGACCCAGTACTTC
CDR3aa: CASSLLNRGLETQYF

len: 15
abundance: once
d_gene: -
j_gene: TRBJ2-6
v_gene: TRBV6-1
CDR3nt: TGTGCCAGCAGCCGACTCGGGTCCGGGGCCAACGTCCTGACTTTC
CDR3aa: CASSRLGSGANVLTF

len: 17
abundance: -
d_gene: TRBD2
j_gene: TRBJ2-7
v_gene: TRBV19
CDR3nt: TGTGCCAGTAGTATGAAGGGCGGGGGGTCGAGCTCCTACGAGCAGTACTTC
CDR3aa: CASSMKGGGSSSYEQYF

len: 14
abundance: -
d_gene: -
j_gene: TRBJ2-1
v_gene: TRBV5-4
CDR3nt: TGTGCCAGCAGCTTGGAGGCAGCCGGGGATGAGCAGTTCTTC
CDR3aa: CASSLEAAGDEQFF

len: 16
abundance: -
d_gene: TRBD2
j_gene: TRBJ2-3
v_gene: TRBV5-5
CDR3nt: TGTGCCAGCAGCTTCACGCGCGGGGGGGCCGCAGATACGCAGTATTTT
CDR3aa: CASSFTRGGAADTQYF

len: 16
abundance: few
d_gene: -
j_gene: TRBJ2-1
v_gene: TRBV7-2
CDR3nt: TGTGCCAGCAGCTTAGGGTGGGCCGAAATGAAGAATGAGCAGTTCTTC
CDR3aa: CASSLGWAEMKNEQFF

len: 15
abundance: -
d_gene: TRBD1
j_gene: TRBJ2-7
v_gene: TRBV5-1
CDR3nt: TGCGCCAGCAGCTCCGTCGGGACAGCCCGGTACGAGCAGTACTTC
CDR3aa: CASSSVGTARYEQYF

len: 16
abundance: -
d_gene: TRBD1
j_gene: TRBJ2-1
v_gene: TRBV9
CDR3nt: TGTGCCAGCAGCCCTCGACAGGGGGAACGGCGGGCTGAGCAGTTCTTC
CDR3aa: CASSPRQGERRAEQFF

len: 15
abundance: -
d_gene: -
j_gene: TRBJ2-1
v_gene: TRBV9
CDR3nt: TGTGCCAGCAGCGCCTGGACGGGAAGAGACAATGAGCAGTTCTTC
CDR3aa: CASSAWTGRDNEQFF